These 8 T cell receptor beta chains were sequenced from one sample in a study of blood T cell repertoires in COVID-19. Assay: immunoSEQ multiplex PCR; the TCRdb copy retains only in-frame clones and omits some. This sample has over 150,000 clones; around 83% occur once, and the top ten carry about 12%. The sequenced sample was peripheral blood. The receptor set was obtained from a woman between 55 and 75 years old with COVID-19, enrolled during active disease.

This clone was found once. The V and J genes are TRBV19 and TRBJ1-2, with a possible D match to TRBD1 (5 bases). Germline-derived CDR1 and CDR2 are LNHDA and SQIVND (reference sequence). V was shortened by 1 base and J by 8 bases, with 14 bases between the two germline ends. This CDR3 region has 14 residues. The DNA for the CDR3 is TGTGCCAGTAGTATAGGGGGAGGGGCTGGCGGCTACACCTTC. Protein: CASSIGGGAGGYTF. The full variable domain, with the rest looked up from reference TRBV19 and TRBJ1-2, is DGGITQSPKYLFRKEGQNVTLSCEQNLNHDAMYWYRQDPGQGLRLIYYSQIVNDFQKGDIAEGYSVSREKKESFPLTVTSAQKNPTAFYLCASSIGGGAGGYTFGSGTRLTVV.

The gene calls are TRBV30 and TRBJ1-5, with 7 nucleotides matching TRBD1. The V gene's germline CDR1 is GTSNPN and CDR2 SVGIG (reference sequence). This CDR3 is built from 13 residues. V was clipped by 0 bases and J by 6 bases; unmatched bases: 2. The CDR3 DNA reads TGTGCCTGGAGTGTACAGGGGAGTCAGCCCCAGCATTTT. Protein sequence: CAWSVQGSQPQHF.

The rearrangement joins TRBV10-2 to TRBJ2-7; TRBD1 might be the D (5 bases). The V end lost 6 bases, the J end lost 2 bases, and 11 bases lay between the germline ends. The CDR3 has 13 amino acids. The germline gives CDR1 WSHSY, CDR2 SAAADI. This CDR3 is CASREQTAYEQYF. DNA for the CDR3: TGCGCCAGCAGGGAGCAGACAGCCTACGAGCAGTACTTC.

The rearrangement uses TRBV2 and TRBJ1-6, with D tentatively TRBD1 (6 bases). Germline V gene data show CDR1 as SNHLY and CDR2 as FYNNEI. The CDR3 contains 13 residues. Trimming pared 8 bases from V and 7 bases from J, leaving 12 bases between. The CDR3, as DNA: TGTGCCAGCGGGGGGGGACAAAATTCACCCCTCCACTTT. It translates to CASGGGQNSPLHF.

The V and J genes are TRBV6-1 and TRBJ1-1, with D possibly matching TRBD1 (6 bases). The germline V gene has CDR1 MNHNS and CDR2 SASEGT. CDR3 length: 14 residues. V was cut by 3 bases and J by 4 bases, with 12 bases left in between. In DNA, the CDR3 is TGTGCCAGCAGTGATGGCCGCAGGGGCACTGAAGCTTTCTTT. It encodes CASSDGRRGTEAFF.

The V and J genes are TRBV5-6 and TRBJ1-2; D is unresolved. The CDR3 extends over 14 amino acids. Germline V lookup: CDR1 SGHDT, CDR2 YYEEEE. The V and J ends lost 1 base and 1 base respectively, with 8 bases between them. CDR3 protein: CASSLPRVNYGYTF. In DNA form, the CDR3 reads TGTGCCAGCAGCTTGCCGAGGGTTAACTATGGCTACACCTTC.

This chain links TRBV5-4 with TRBJ1-1; tentative D call: TRBD1 (5 bases). This CDR3 region has 14 residues. Between the trimmed V and J ends, which lost 0 bases and 0 bases, there was a span of 6 bases. CDR1 is SGHNT and CDR2 is YYREEE in the germline V gene (reference sequence). The CDR3 DNA sequence: TGTGCCAGCAGCTTGGGACAGATGAACACTGAAGCTTTCTTT. The encoded protein is CASSLGQMNTEAFF.

The rearrangement joins TRBV18 to TRBJ2-7, with TRBD1 as a possible D gene (6 bases). Germline V gene data show CDR1 as KGHSH and CDR2 as LQKENI. The V end was cut by 3 bases, the J end by 2 bases, with 8 bases between. This CDR3 has 13 amino acids. CDR3 in amino acids: CASSPGAAYEQYF. The CDR3 nucleotides read TGTGCCAGCTCACCGGGGGCGGCCTACGAGCAGTACTTC.